The clone carrying this T cell receptor (beta chain) was counted many times. This specimen comes from a study of neurological immune-mediated disorders. Sample time point: technical triplicate 2. Stored at -80 C, 2 million PBMCs were the source of the unsorted libraries. Template-switch 5'RACE cDNA synthesis added a 10-nucleotide unique molecular identifier. From 15-18 subjects, each sequencing run yielded over 180 million TCR-beta sequences. TCRdb called the 5' RACE reads again in MiXCR, with one record for every CDR3 protein. The sample contains about 59,000 distinct CDR3 sequences, under 30% of which appear only once. The CDR3 length is 15 residues. CDR1 and CDR2 from the germline V gene are SGHRS and YFSETQ. Trimming shortened V by 1 base and J by 3 bases, and 11 bases separated the two germline ends.

Sequences were obtained from PBMCs. The chain has TRBV5-1 and TRBJ1-5; unclear D gene. The TCR originated in a man in his sixties with HTLV-1-associated myelopathy (HAM/TSP). The CDR3 region has the DNA TGCGCCAGCAGCTTGAGACCGTCCGACAATCAGCCCCAGCATTTT. Encoded protein: CASSLRPSDNQPQHF.